What follows are 11 T cell receptor beta chains derived from one specimen sequenced in a study of graft-versus-host responses after intestinal transplantation. Measured with immunoSEQ multiplex PCR; TCRdb has only the in-frame clones, and not every one. The sample has fewer than 150,000 clones, around 90% seen once. Their antigens remain unidentified. The source material was unstimulated CD4+ T cells sorted from spleen or lymph node cells, sampled before intestinal transplant. Every receptor here comes from a human donor who received an intestinal transplant.

The gene calls are TRBV19 and TRBJ1-5, with 7 bases lining up with TRBD1. The CDR3 is made up of 13 amino acids. Germline values: CDR1 LNHDA, CDR2 SQIVND (reference sequence). V shed 10 bases, J shed 4 bases, and the junction held 7 bases outside the gene matches. The CDR3: CATHDRVNQPQHF. CDR3 coding DNA: TGTGCCACTCACGACAGGGTGAATCAGCCCCAGCATTTT.

CDR3 protein: CASGALGSSYEQYF. The CDR3 bases are TGTGCCAGCGGCGCCTTGGGCAGCTCCTACGAGCAGTACTTC. The rearrangement joins TRBV27 to TRBJ2-7; D call uncertain. The CDR3 contains 14 residues. Germline assignment: CDR1 MNHEY and CDR2 SMNVEV (reference sequence). V lost 8 bases, J lost 0 bases, and 14 bases lay in between.

V is TRBV6-6 and J is TRBJ2-7; TRBD1 might be the D (7 bases). This CDR3 spans 14 amino acids. V lost 4 bases to trimming and J lost 0 bases, with 10 bases between them. The germline gives CDR1 MNHNY, CDR2 SVGAGI (reference sequence). The CDR3 DNA reads as TGTGCCAGCAGTTGGGGGGACAGCTCCTACGAGCAGTACTTC. It encodes CASSWGDSSYEQYF.

The rearrangement links TRBV7-9 to TRBJ1-2, with D maybe TRBD1 (5 bases). Trimming pared 2 bases from V and 8 bases from J, leaving 21 bases between. The CDR3 loop spans 16 amino acids. In germline, CDR1 is SEHNR, CDR2 FQNEAQ (reference sequence). CDR3 nucleotides: TGTGCCAGCAGCTTATTTGGGACGCCGGGAACGGGGGGCTACACCTTC. This encodes CASSLFGTPGTGGYTF.

The V call is TRBV29-1, the J call TRBJ1-2, with TRBD1 matching 12 bases. CDR1 SQVTM and CDR2 ANQGSEA come from the germline V gene. The V and J ends lost 4 bases and 13 bases, in that order; junction bases with no gene match: 10. This CDR3 is 13 amino acids long. CDR3 protein: CSVVRDRGRGVTF. Written as DNA, the CDR3 is TGCAGCGTTGTCCGGGACAGGGGGCGAGGGGTCACCTTC. Full variable domain (outside the CDR3, taken from reference TRBV29-1 and TRBJ1-2): SAVISQKPSRDICQRGTSLTIQCQVDSQVTMMFWYRQQPGQSLTLIATANQGSEATYESGFVIDKFPISRPNLTFSTLTVSNMSPEDSSIYLCSVVRDRGRGVTFGSGTRLTVV.

Concerning this clone itself: Other nucleotide sequences in the sample specify the same CDR3. The rearrangement joins TRBV5-1 to TRBJ2-7; D remains ambiguous. Germline V gene data show CDR1 as SGHRS and CDR2 as YFSETQ. The CDR3 is 14 amino acids. The V end lost 0 bases, the J end lost 2 bases, and 9 bases lay between the germline ends. In DNA, the CDR3 is TGCGCCAGCAGCTTGGCCTTGTACACCTACGAGCAGTACTTC. This encodes CASSLALYTYEQYF. The entire variable domain, with the rest obtained from reference TRBV5-1 and TRBJ2-7, is as follows: KAGVTQTPRYLIKTRGQQVTLSCSPISGHRSVSWYQQTPGQGLQFLFEYFSETQRNKGNFPGRFSGRQFSNSRSEMNVSTLELGDSALYLCASSLALYTYEQYFGPGTRLTVT.

A word on this clone: This sample also contains other DNA sequences that code for the same CDR3. V gene TRBV9 combines with J gene TRBJ1-5; D possibly corresponds to TRBD1 (5 bases). Trimming left V 0 bases short and J 1 base short, with 8 bases between. The CDR3 is made up of 15 amino acids. Germline V gene sequence: CDR1 SGDLS, CDR2 YYNGEE. CDR3 coding DNA: TGTGCCAGCAGCGTAGAGGGGCGAAGCAATCAGCCCCAGCATTTT. It encodes CASSVEGRSNQPQHF.

This clone has just a few counts. This chain joins TRBV10-3 and TRBJ1-1, with D unresolved. Germline CDR1 and CDR2: ENHRY and SYGVKD. The CDR3 runs to 12 residues. The germline V and J ends were trimmed by 6 bases and 0 bases, with 5 bases remaining between them. The CDR3 DNA reads TGTGCCATCAGACAGATGAACACTGAAGCTTTCTTT. Protein product: CAIRQMNTEAFF.

This chain uses TRBV18 with TRBJ1-1, with D perhaps matching TRBD1 (5 bases). The CDR3 has 15 residues. V shed 6 bases and J shed 1 base, with 15 bases lying between them. Per germline, CDR1 KGHSH and CDR2 LQKENI. The CDR3 DNA follows: TGTGCCAGCTCCCCCCGGGGGGGGAGGAACACTGAAGCTTTCTTT. Its protein is CASSPRGGRNTEAFF.

The gene calls are TRBV18 and TRBJ1-1; 9 bases are shared with TRBD1. This CDR3 has 15 residues. J gave up 4 bases and V 3 bases, and 6 bases lay outside the gene matches. Germline lookup yields CDR1 KGHSH and CDR2 LQKENI. The CDR3 DNA sequence: TGTGCCAGCTCACCCCGGGGGGGACAGGGCACTGAAGCTTTCTTT. This gives the protein CASSPRGGQGTEAFF.

This chain joins TRBV5-6 and TRBJ2-5; D gene ambiguous. V gave up 2 bases and J gave up 4 bases, with 12 bases separating them. The CDR3 runs to 14 residues. In germline, CDR1 is SGHDT, CDR2 YYEEEE. CDR3 bases: TGTGCCAGCAGCTTCCCCTCGAAAGGAGAGACCCAGTACTTC. It encodes CASSFPSKGETQYF.